The present T cell receptor (beta chain) was sequenced within a study of cytomegalovirus exposure and HLA in healthy donors. The length of the CDR3 is 20 residues. The PCR was carried out with 60 Vbeta primers and 13 Jbeta primers. TCRdb's copy holds only in-frame clones and misses some; the assay was immunoSEQ multiplex PCR. The sample includes roughly 150,000 clones, more than 70% of them seen just once. Sequencing was done on a sample of PBMCs. This chain connects TRBV21-1 to TRBJ2-1; the DNA was not compared with TRBD2, the D call given in the table. TRBV21-1 is marked as a pseudogene. The TCR originated in a male donor in good health and CMV-seronegative. For the CDR3, the DNA is TGTGCCAGCAGCAAAAACACCAACGTCCCGGGCGGGGGGACCTACAATGAGCAGTTCTTC. It is translated as CASSKNTNVPGGGTYNEQFF.